This TCR beta chain was documented in a study of T cell responses to AZD1222 COVID-19 vaccine. Repertoires were generated with immunoSEQ multiplex PCR, while TCRdb's copy carries only in-frame clones and drops some. Here the sample spans around 80,000 clones, 75% to 90% being singletons. This clone is medium-sized in the sample. The source was peripheral blood, collected 28 days after the second AZD1222 dose. The receptor was derived from an adult who received the AZD1222 COVID-19 vaccine.

CDR3 DNA sequence: TGTGCCAGCGGGGACTACGGGAGCGTGGAGACCCAGTACTTC. Its protein is CASGDYGSVETQYF. The chain has TRBV28 and TRBJ2-5, with 7 bases fitting TRBD2. J gave up 5 bases and V 8 bases, and 11 bases lay outside the gene matches. Germline CDR1 MDHEN, CDR2 SYDVKM. This CDR3 is built from 14 residues.